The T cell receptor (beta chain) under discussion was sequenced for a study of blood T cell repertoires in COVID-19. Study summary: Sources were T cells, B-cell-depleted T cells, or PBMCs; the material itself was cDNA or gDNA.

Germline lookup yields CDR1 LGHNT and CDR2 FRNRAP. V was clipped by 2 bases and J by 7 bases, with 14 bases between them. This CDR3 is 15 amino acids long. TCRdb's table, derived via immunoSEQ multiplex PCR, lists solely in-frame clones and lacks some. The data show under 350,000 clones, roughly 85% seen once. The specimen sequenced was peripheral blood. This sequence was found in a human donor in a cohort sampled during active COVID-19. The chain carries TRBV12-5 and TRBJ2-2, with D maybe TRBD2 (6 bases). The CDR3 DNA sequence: TGTGCTAGTGGTTTGTGGAGGGAACGGGACGGGGAGCTGTTTTTT. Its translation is CASGLWRERDGELFF. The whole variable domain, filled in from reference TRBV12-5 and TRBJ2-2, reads DARVTQTPRHKVTEMGQEVTMRCQPILGHNTVFWYRQTMMQGLELLAYFRNRAPLDDSGMPKDRFSAEMPDATLATLKIQPSEPRDSAVYFCASGLWRERDGELFFGEGSRLTVL.